This T cell receptor beta chain stems from a study of STAT5B mutations in CD4+ large granular lymphocyte leukemia. Study background: Among healthy controls, a particular HLA allele went with more CDR3 'QG' motifs. Broader study findings: 8/27 top patient clones versus 2/35 control clones were TRBV06-family.

With regard to this clone: Its cognate antigen is unknown.

The protocol was immunoSEQ multiplex PCR, while the TCRdb copy is restricted to in-frame clones and leaves out a portion. The repertoire holds about 35,000 clones, with roughly four fifths as singletons. The trim removed 3 bases at V and 6 bases at J, leaving 7 bases unmatched. The CDR3 is made up of 15 amino acids. Germline CDR1 is WNHNN and CDR2 is SYGVQD (reference sequence). This receptor was taken from a human donor in good health. J is TRBJ2-1 and V is TRBV10-1, with 8 bases aligning to TRBD2. Sequenced input: CD4+ T cells from blood buffy coats. The CDR3 region has the DNA TGCGCCAGCAGTGAAGGCGGGGGGCCCATCAATGAGCAGTTCTTC. Protein sequence: CASSEGGGPINEQFF.